This T cell receptor (beta chain) was found in a study of cytomegalovirus exposure and HLA in healthy donors. Study-level findings and limits: Sequencing probably produced one cluster of sequence variants that were highly shared.

On this clone: Its specificity is unknown.

The PCR had 60 Vbeta and 13 Jbeta primers. The data were produced by immunoSEQ multiplex PCR, yet TCRdb's version contains in-frame clones alone and is incomplete. Of some 150,000 clones listed, approximately 80% are singletons. Trimming cost V 1 base and J 8 bases, with 8 bases left between them. Germline V lookup: CDR1 SGHDN, CDR2 FVKESK. There are 12 residues in the CDR3. The specimen was PBMCs. This clonotype originated in a man aged 18 to 30 in good health and CMV-seropositive. The rearrangement uses TRBV14 and TRBJ1-1; D gene unclear. The CDR3 DNA is TGTGCCAGCAGCCAAGTCGAGACAGAAGCTTTCTTT. Encoded protein: CASSQVETEAFF.